The 9 T cell receptor beta chains below all came from one sample that was sequenced in a study of blood T cell repertoires in COVID-19. Generated by immunoSEQ multiplex PCR, the TCRdb table keeps only in-frame clones and is missing some. The sample includes roughly 100,000 clones, 75% to 95% of them seen just once. Material for sequencing was peripheral blood. Receptors were obtained from a man younger than 35 with acute or convalescent COVID-19.

This chain connects TRBV19 to TRBJ1-6; weak D call: TRBD1 (5 bases). The CDR3 sequence is 14 residues long. Trimming cost V 2 bases and J 7 bases, with 9 bases left between them. CDR1 and CDR2 from the germline V gene are LNHDA and SQIVND (reference sequence). The CDR3 DNA sequence: TGTGCCAGTAGTATACAGGGAGGGAATTCACCCCTCCACTTT. As protein: CASSIQGGNSPLHF.

The V and J genes are TRBV18 and TRBJ2-3, with D uncertain. The V end lost 3 bases, the J end lost 5 bases, and 9 bases lay between the germline ends. The CDR3 loop spans 13 amino acids. Germline-derived CDR1 and CDR2 are KGHSH and LQKENI. CDR3 sequence: CASSPLRVDTQYF. CDR3 sequence (DNA): TGTGCCAGCTCACCGCTCCGCGTAGATACGCAGTATTTT.

This clone appeared once. The chain couples TRBV7-2 to TRBJ1-2; D gene ambiguous. This CDR3 contains 15 residues. V gave up 4 bases and J gave up 4 bases, with 16 bases separating them. Germline CDR1 reads SGHTA; CDR2 reads FQGNSA. CDR3 residues: CASSYVMRETYGYTF. In nucleotides, the CDR3 is TGTGCCAGCAGCTACGTAATGAGGGAGACCTATGGCTACACCTTC. Filled out from reference TRBV7-2 and TRBJ1-2, the complete variable domain reads GAGVSQSPSNKVTEKGKDVELRCDPISGHTALYWYRQSLGQGLEFLIYFQGNSAPDKSGLPSDRFSAERTGGSVSTLTIQRTQQEDSAVYLCASSYVMRETYGYTFGSGTRLTVV.

This chain joins TRBV4-1 and TRBJ1-4, with D maybe TRBD1 (6 bases). V dropped 4 bases and J dropped 8 bases, with 11 bases sitting between them. CDR3 length: 13 residues. Germline V gene lookup returns CDR1 MGHRA and CDR2 YSYEKL. CDR3 protein: CASSRLQGEKLFF. DNA of the CDR3: TGCGCCAGCAGCCGCTTGCAGGGGGAAAAACTGTTTTTT.

The chain is built from TRBV19 and TRBJ1-1, with 8 positions matching TRBD1. The V gene end was trimmed by 5 bases and the J gene end by 5 bases; junction bases not matched to a gene: 13. CDR3 length equals 16 residues. Germline V CDR1 and CDR2: LNHDA, SQIVND (reference sequence). CDR3 nucleotide sequence: TGTGCCAGTAGTCTTAGAGGGATACAGGGGGGGACTGAAGCTTTCTTT. The encoded protein is CASSLRGIQGGTEAFF.

The chain couples TRBV3-1 (or the pseudogene TRBV3-2) to TRBJ1-6; tentatively, D is TRBD1 (5 bases). V lost 4 bases to trimming and J lost 8 bases, with 9 bases between them. The CDR3 has 13 amino acids. Per the germline V gene, CDR1 is LGHDT and CDR2 is YNNKEL (reference sequence). CDR3 nucleotides: TGTGCCAGCAGCCCAGACAGTTATTCACCCCTCCACTTT. Translating gives CASSPDSYSPLHF.

The chain links TRBV5-6 to TRBJ2-3; a weak D match, TRBD2 (7 bases). This CDR3 region has 16 residues. V lost 1 base and J lost 7, with 19 bases in between. Germline V CDR1 and CDR2: SGHDT, YYEEEE. The CDR3 sequence is CASSLWGPAGQNTQYF. CDR3 nucleotide sequence: TGTGCCAGCAGCTTGTGGGGACCAGCGGGACAAAATACGCAGTATTTT. Combining the CDR3 with reference TRBV5-6 and TRBJ2-3 gives the whole variable domain DAGVTQSPTHLIKTRGQQVTLRCSPKSGHDTVSWYQQALGQGPQFIFQYYEEEERQRGNFPDRFSGHQFPNYSSELNVNALLLGDSALYLCASSLWGPAGQNTQYFGPGTRLTVL.

The chain joins TRBV7-9 to TRBJ1-5; no clear D gene. The V and J ends lost 6 bases and 2 bases respectively, with 11 bases between them. CDR1 is SEHNR, CDR2 FQNEAQ, per germline (reference sequence). The CDR3 sequence is 14 residues long. CDR3: CASRREGGNQPQHF. CDR3 nucleotide sequence: TGTGCCAGCAGACGTGAAGGAGGCAATCAGCCCCAGCATTTT.

This sequence joins TRBV19 and TRBJ1-1, with 7 bases identical to TRBD1. V lost 7 bases and J lost 3; bases outside the gene matches: 8. This CDR3 contains 14 residues. Germline CDR1 reads LNHDA; CDR2 reads SQIVND (reference sequence). DNA for the CDR3: TGTGCCAGTACCATCAGGGGGAGGTACACTGAAGCTTTCTTT. This codes for CASTIRGRYTEAFF.